This is a list of T cell receptor beta chains from one sample in a study of human T cells and chemical hapten exposure. TCRdb analysed the RACE reads with MiXCR anew, one entry per CDR3 protein. The sample comprises 250,000 to 300,000 distinct CDR3 sequences, around 7.3% of which are singletons, and roughly 1.2% rests with the top ten. The sample in question was whole blood, obtained in connection with sensitization to the hapten diphenylcyclopropenone (DPC). The receptors derive from a young man with alopecia areata. Some clones in this sample may be carry-over from other donors' samples. CDR3s leave out the opening cysteine and the closing phenylalanine or tryptophan. For some rows the clone size is stated as once, few or many, or as a class when expanded; others skip it.

>TRBV29-1|NA
SVGRAQETQY
>TRBV20-1|NA
SALRPSGVTDTQY
>TRBV7-2|NA
ASSWTGEETQY
>TRBV3-1|few
ASSQEGGDTQY
>TRBV6-2/TRBV6-3|few
ASLFPETPLRKQY
>TRBV7-2|many
ASSTGTGLTLYGYT
>TRBV6-5|many
ASRNSGAVGYGYT
>TRBV27|many
ASSPNRDRQPQH
>TRBV29-1|NA
SVGQGSVLYEQY
>TRBV5-5|few
ASSSPLGGEHSPLH
>TRBV4-3|few
ASRASARSGGEGVTDTQY
>TRBV20-1|many
SARDRSYNYEQY
>TRBV7-6|few
ASSLEPSYGYT
>TRBV11-2|NA
ASSSLTSGGTDTQY